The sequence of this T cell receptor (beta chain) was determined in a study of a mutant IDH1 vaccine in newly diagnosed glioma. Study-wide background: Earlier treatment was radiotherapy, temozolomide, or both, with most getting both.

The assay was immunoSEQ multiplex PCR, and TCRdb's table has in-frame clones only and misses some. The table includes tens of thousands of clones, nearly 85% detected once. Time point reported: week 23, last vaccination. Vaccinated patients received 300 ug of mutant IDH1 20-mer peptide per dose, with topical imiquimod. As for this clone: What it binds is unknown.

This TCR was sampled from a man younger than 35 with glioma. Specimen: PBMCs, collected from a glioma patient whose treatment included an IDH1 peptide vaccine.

The CDR3 loop is CASTRLAGGRDSEQYF. The CDR3 DNA reads TGTGCCAGCACCCGACTAGCGGGAGGCCGGGACTCCGAGCAGTACTTC. The chain joins TRBV28 to TRBJ2-7; the match to TRBD2 covers 13 bases. V lost 7 bases to trimming and J lost 6 bases; unmatched junction nucleotides: 12. CDR1 and CDR2 (germline): MDHEN, SYDVKM. The CDR3 has 16 amino acids.